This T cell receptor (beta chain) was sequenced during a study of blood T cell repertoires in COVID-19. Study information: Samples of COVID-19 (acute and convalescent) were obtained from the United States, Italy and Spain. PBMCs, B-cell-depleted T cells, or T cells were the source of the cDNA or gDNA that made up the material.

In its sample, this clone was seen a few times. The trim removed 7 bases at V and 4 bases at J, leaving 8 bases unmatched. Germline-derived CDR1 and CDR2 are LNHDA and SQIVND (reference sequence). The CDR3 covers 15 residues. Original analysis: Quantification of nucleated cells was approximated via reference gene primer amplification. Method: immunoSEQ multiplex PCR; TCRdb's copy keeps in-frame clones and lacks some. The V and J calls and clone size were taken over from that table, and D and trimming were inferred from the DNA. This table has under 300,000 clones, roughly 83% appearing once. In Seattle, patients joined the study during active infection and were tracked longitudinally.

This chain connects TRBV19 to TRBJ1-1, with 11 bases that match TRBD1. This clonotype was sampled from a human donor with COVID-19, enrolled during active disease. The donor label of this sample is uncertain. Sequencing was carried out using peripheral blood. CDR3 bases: TGTGCCAGTACCAGGGAAGGGACAGGGGGCACTGAAGCTTTCTTT. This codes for CASTREGTGGTEAFF.